This TCR beta chain appears in the sequencing data of a study of blood T cell repertoires in COVID-19. This clone has only one observation. Per the germline V gene, CDR1 is MNHEY and CDR2 is SMNVEV (reference sequence). The length of the CDR3 is 13 residues. V shed 6 bases, J shed 7 bases, and the junction held 6 bases outside the gene matches. TCRdb keeps only in-frame clones here, not all; method: immunoSEQ multiplex PCR. The sample has a few hundred thousand clones; about nine tenths are singletons. The TCR was taken from a person aged 18 to 29 with COVID-19, enrolled during active disease. Sequencing was performed on peripheral blood. This sequence joins TRBV27 and TRBJ1-5; 7 bases are a match to TRBD1. The CDR3 DNA follows: TGTGCCAGCAGCTTTCAGGGGGTACAGCCCCAGCATTTT. Its protein product is CASSFQGVQPQHF.